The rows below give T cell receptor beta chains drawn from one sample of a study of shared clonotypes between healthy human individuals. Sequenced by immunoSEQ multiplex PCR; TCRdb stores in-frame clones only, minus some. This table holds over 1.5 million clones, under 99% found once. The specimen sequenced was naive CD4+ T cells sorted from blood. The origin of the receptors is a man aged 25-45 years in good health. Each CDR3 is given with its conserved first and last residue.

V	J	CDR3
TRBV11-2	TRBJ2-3	CASSLDAQYF
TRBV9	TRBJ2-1	CASSVTGQYNEQFF
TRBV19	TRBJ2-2	CASTRGAGELFF
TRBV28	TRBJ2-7	CASRLTRQGVAYEQYF
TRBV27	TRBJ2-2	CASKGHPATGELFF
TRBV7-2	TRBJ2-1	CASSLVGLAQKQFF
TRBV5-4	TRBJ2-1	CASSLVVRREAYNEQFF
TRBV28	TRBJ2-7	CASRTSGRASSYEQYF
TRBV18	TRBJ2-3	CASSPPGLAGEDTQYF
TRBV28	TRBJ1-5	CASSLPTGANQPQHF
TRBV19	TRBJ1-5	CASRHRQLSNQPQHF
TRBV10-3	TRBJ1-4	CAIGTSSNEKLFF
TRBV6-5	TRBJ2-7	CASSNRDRVTYEQYF
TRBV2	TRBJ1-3	CASKTDGSGNTIYF
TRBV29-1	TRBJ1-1	CSVERVLNTEAFF
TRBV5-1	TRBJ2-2	CASSLAFGNTGELFF
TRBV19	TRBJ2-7	CASSRLAGDLAYEQYF
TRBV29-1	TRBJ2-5	CSSHSVSETQYF
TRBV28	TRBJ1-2	CASSSRPRTGGYTF
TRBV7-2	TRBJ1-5	CASSLSDYQPQHF
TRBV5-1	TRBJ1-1	CASSLEWGFNTEAFF
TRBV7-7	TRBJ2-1	CASSPLGTNYNEQFF
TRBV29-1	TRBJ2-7	CSVGPGTYEQYF
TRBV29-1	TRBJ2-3	CSATDRDGAGDTQYF
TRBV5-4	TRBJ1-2	CASSYTGDGYTF
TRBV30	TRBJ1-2	CAWSTTGTRYGYTF
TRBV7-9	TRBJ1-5	CASSLAGTGGSQPQHF
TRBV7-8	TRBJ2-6	CASSLKSGRISGANVLTF
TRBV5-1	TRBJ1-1	CASSLGTAQREAFF
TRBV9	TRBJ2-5	CASSREGGRETQYF
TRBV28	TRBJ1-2	CASSPRGYGYTF
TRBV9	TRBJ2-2	CASSVEGSGINGELFF
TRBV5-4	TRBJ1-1	CASSLPGTGGTEAFF
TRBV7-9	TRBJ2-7	CASSAGSAISYEQYF
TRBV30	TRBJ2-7	CAWRRRTPVVEQYF
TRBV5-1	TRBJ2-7	CASSLVGNYEQYF
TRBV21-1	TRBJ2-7	CASRQGPSHEQYF
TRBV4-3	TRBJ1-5	CASSQCPDSGHSNQPQHF
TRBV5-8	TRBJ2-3	CASSSGRGTSGYTDTQYF
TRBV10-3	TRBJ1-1	CAISSTGGWMNTEAFF
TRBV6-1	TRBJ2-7	CASTRAGFAYEQYF
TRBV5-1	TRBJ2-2	CASSSGQGNTGELFF
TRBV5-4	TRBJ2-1	CASSLAPRGAGANEQFF
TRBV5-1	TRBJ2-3	CASSFSSGGTDTQYF
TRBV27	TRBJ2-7	CASSLYREAYEQYF
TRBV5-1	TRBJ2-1	CASSLVPGLAVSSYNEQFF
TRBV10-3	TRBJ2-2	CAISESLPGNTGELFF